This T cell receptor beta chain was sequenced for a study of T cell responses to AZD1222 COVID-19 vaccine. Whole-study findings and limits: Per reports, nearly half of all spike-specific TCRs target regions that are unmutated in variants. The donors showed a predominance of white British ancestry and of females, with possible underestimation of clonal diversity. Breadth and depth of Spike-specific TCRs rose after two AZD1222 doses. Dominant at 160-218 and 743-854, vaccine-associated CD4 TCRs also spanned spike.

The repertoire was sequenced with immunoSEQ multiplex PCR; TCRdb's copy has only in-frame clones and lacks some. In the table there are 80,000 or so clones, 90% of which are singletons. Comments on this clone: Its antigen is unidentified.

Material: peripheral blood, obtained 28 days after the second AZD1222 dose. This clonotype originated in an adult who received the AZD1222 COVID-19 vaccine.

CDR3 DNA: TGTGCCAGCAGTGAAGAGGGGGGGAGTGGATATGGCTACACCTTC. This gives the protein CASSEEGGSGYGYTF. The chain carries TRBV2 and TRBJ1-2; a weak D match, TRBD1 (6 bases). Germline V lookup: CDR1 SNHLY, CDR2 FYNNEI. This CDR3 is built from 15 residues. Between the trimmed V and J ends, which lost 1 base and 5 bases, there was a span of 14 bases.